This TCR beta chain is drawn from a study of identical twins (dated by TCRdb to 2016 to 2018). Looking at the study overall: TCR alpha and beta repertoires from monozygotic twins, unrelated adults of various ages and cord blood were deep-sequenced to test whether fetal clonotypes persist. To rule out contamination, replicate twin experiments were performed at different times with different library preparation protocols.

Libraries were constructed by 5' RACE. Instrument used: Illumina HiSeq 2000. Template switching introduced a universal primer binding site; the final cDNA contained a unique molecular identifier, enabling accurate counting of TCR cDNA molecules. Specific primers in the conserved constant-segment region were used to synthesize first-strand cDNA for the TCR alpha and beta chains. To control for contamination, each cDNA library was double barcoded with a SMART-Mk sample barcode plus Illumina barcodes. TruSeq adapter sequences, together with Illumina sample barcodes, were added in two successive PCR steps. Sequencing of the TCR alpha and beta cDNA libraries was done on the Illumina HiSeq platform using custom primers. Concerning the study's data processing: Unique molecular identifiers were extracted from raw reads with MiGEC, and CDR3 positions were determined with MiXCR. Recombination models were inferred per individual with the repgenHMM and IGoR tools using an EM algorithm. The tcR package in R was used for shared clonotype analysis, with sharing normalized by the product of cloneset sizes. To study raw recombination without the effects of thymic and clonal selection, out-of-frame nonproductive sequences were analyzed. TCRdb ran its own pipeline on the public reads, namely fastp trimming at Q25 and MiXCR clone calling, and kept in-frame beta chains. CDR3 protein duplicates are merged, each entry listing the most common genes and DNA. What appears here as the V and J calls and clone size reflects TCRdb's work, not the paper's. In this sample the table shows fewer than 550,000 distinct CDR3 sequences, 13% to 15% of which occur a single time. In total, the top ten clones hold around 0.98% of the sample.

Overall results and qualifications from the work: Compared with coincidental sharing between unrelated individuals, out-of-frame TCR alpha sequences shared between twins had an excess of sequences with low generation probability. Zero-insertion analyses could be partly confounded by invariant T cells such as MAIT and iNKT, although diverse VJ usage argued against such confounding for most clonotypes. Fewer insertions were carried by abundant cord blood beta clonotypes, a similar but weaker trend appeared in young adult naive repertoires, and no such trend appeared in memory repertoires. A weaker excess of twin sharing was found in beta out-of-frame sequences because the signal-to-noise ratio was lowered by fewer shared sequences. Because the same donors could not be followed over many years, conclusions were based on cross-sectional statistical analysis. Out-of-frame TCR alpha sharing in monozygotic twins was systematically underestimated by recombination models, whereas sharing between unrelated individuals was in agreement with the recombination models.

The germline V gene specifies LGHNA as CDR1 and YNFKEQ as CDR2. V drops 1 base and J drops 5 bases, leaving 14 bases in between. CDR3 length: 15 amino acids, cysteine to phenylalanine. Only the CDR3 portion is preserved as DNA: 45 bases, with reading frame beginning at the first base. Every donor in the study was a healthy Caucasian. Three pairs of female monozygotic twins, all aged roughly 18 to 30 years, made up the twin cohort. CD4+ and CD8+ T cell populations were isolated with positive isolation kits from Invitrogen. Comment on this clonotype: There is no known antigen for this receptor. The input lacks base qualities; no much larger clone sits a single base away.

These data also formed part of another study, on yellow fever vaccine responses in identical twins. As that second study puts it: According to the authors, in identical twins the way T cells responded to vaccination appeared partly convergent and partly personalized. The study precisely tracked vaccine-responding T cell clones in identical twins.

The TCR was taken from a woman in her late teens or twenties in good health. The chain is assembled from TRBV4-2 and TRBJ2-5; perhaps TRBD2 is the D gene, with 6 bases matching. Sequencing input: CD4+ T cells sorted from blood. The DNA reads TGTGCCAGCAGCCAAGGGGGGGAAAGGTGGGAGACCCAGTACTTC. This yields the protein CASSQGGERWETQYF.